These 3 T cell receptor beta chains originate from one sample sequenced in a study of T cell responses to AZD1222 COVID-19 vaccine. Some clones are missing from TCRdb's copy, which holds only in-frame ones; the method was immunoSEQ multiplex PCR. The top ten hold around 4% of the sample, which has just over 95,000 clones, roughly 91% seen once. Material: peripheral blood, obtained on day 0 of AZD1222 vaccination. The source is an adult in good health.

The genes are TRBV7-2 and TRBJ2-7; D is ambiguous. The CDR3 consists of 14 residues. Trimming removed 3 bases from V and 3 bases from J, with 12 bases in between. Looked up from germline, CDR1 is SGHTA and CDR2 is FQGNSA. CDR3 sequence: CASSFDGMVYEQYF. The CDR3 DNA sequence: TGTGCCAGCAGCTTCGATGGCATGGTCTACGAGCAGTACTTC.

V is TRBV3-1 (or the pseudogene TRBV3-2) and J is TRBJ2-1; TRBD2 matches at 12 bases. Germline V lookup: CDR1 LGHDT, CDR2 YNNKEL (reference sequence). The CDR3 runs 16 residues. The ends lost 4 bases at V and 5 bases at J; junction bases unmatched: 6. CDR3 amino acids: CASSPGLAGPNNEQFF. For the CDR3, the DNA is TGTGCCAGCAGCCCCGGACTAGCGGGGCCTAACAATGAGCAGTTCTTC.

The rearrangement links TRBV6-5 to TRBJ1-3, with D unclear. The CDR3 has 14 residues. V lost 2 bases and J 0 bases, leaving 5 bases between the germline ends. Germline-derived CDR1 and CDR2 are MNHEY and SVGAGI. CDR3 region: CASSYGSSGNTIYF. The CDR3 nucleotides are TGTGCCAGCAGTTACGGTAGCTCTGGAAACACCATATATTTT.